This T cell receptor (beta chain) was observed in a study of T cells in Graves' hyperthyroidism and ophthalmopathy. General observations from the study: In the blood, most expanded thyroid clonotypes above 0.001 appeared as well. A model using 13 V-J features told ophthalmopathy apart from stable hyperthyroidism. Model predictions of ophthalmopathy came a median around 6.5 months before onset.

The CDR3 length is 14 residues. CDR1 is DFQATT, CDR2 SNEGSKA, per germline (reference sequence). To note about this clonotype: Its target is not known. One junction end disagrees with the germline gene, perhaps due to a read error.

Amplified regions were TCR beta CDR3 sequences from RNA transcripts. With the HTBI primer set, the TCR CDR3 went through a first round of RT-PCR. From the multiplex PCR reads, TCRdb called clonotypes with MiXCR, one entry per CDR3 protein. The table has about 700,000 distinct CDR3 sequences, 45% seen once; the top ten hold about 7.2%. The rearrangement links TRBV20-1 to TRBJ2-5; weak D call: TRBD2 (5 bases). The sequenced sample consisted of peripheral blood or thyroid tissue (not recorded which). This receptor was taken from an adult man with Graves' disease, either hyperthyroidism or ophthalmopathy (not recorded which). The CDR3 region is CSARDPEDWETQYF. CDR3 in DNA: TGCAGTGCTAGAGATCCGGAGGACTGGGAGACCCAATACTTC.